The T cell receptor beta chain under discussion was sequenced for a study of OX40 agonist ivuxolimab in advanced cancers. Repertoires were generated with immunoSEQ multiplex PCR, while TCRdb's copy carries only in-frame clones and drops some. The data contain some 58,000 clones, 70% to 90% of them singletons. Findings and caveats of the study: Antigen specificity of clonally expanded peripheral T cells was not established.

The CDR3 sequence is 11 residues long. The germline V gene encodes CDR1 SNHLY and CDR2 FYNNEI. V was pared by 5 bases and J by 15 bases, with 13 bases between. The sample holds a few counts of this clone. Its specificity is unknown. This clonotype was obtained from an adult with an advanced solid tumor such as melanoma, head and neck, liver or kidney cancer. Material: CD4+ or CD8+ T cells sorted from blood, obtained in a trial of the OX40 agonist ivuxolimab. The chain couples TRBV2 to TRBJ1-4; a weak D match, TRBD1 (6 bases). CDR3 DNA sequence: TGTGCCAGCAGTAATCCGGGACATATGTTTTTT. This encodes CASSNPGHMFF.